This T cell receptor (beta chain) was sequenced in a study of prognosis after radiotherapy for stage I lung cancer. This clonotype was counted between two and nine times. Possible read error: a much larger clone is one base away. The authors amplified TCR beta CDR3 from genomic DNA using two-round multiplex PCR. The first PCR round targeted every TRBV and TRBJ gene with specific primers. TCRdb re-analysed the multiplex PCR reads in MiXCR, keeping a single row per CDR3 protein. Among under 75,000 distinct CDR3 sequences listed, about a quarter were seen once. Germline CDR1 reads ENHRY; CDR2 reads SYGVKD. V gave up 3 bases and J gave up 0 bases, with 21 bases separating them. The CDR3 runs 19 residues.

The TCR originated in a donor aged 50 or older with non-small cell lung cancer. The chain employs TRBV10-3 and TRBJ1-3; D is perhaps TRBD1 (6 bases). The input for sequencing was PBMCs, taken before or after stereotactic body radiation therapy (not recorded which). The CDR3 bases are TGTGCCATCAGTGACCCTAAAGGTGTGGGGGGCCCCTCTGGAAACACCATATATTTT. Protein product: CAISDPKGVGGPSGNTIYF.